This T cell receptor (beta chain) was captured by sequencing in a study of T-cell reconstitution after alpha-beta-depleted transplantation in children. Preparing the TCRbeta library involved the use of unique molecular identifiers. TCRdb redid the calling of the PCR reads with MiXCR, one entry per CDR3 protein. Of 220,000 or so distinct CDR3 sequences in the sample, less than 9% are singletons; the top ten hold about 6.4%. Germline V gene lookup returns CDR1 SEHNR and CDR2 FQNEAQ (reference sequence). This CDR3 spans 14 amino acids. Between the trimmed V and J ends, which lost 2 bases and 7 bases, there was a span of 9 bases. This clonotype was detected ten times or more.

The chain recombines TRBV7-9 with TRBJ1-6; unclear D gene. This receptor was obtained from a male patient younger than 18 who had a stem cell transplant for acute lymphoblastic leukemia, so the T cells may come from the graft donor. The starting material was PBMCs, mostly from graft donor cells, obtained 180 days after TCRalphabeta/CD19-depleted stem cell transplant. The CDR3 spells CASSLTDPNSPLHF. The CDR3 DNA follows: TGTGCCAGCAGCTTAACAGACCCAAATTCACCCCTCCACTTT.